This entry is about one T cell receptor (beta chain). Its cognate antigen has yet to be identified. One end of the junction does not line up with germline, which may come from a read error. The TCR beta CDR3 regions were amplified from RNA transcripts. For the first round of RT-PCR on the TCR CDR3, the HTBI primer set was used together with the Qiagen OneStep RT-PCR kit. A second multiplex PCR round built the libraries, followed by size selection and purification. The libraries were sequenced on an Illumina HiSeq2000 using paired-end 100 bp reads. Under the source paper's analysis protocol: SOAPnuke was used to process the raw data, throwing out any read that contained adapters or uncalled bases, had a mean Phred below 15, or lacked an exact constant-primer or identifier match. High-quality paired reads were merged with COPE v1.2.5, and unique nucleotide sequences were defined as clonotypes. MiTCR v1.1 was used to align clonotypes to the IMGT TRBV, TRBD and TRBJ reference segments. The analysis was restricted to V-J combinations with a frequency above 0.0001, which together covered 98% to 99.2% of the repertoires. The TCS score was defined as the ratio of F50 (clonal expansion) to E x V (chaos), calculated using BLOSUM62-based TCRdist between CDR3 peptides within each V-J. Welch's t-statistics and random forest reduced around 550 V-J features to roughly 13, which were used in a naive Bayes classifier (R e1071). The Morisita-Horn index was used to measure how similar the thyroid and blood repertoires were. TCRdb reworked the public reads: Q25 trimming with fastp, MiXCR clone assembly, productive beta chains retained. Rows matching on CDR3 protein sequence are summarized as one entry with the most common DNA and genes. It is TCRdb's table, rather than the study itself, that gives the V and J calls and clone size. The sample contains hundreds of thousands of distinct CDR3 sequences, about two fifths of them found a single time. Around 10% of the sample is held by the ten biggest clonotypes.

Inclusive of the bounding cysteine and phenylalanine, the CDR3 is 17 residues long. Here the CDR3 DNA is all that survives: 51 bases in frame from base 1. The germline V gene (reference sequence) gives CDR1 as SEHNR and CDR2 as FQNEAQ. The data stem from a study of T cells in Graves' hyperthyroidism and ophthalmopathy (dated by TCRdb to between 2018 and 2020). For context, the study as a whole: Peripheral blood was sampled at the time of initial diagnosis, prior to any treatment. The paper describes TCR Vbeta CDR3 sequencing of 135 peripheral blood samples, made up of 40 to 45 ophthalmopathy patients, approximately 73 hyperthyroidism patients and some 17 progressor patients. The 100 discovery patients were randomly split 7:3 into training and test sets. Whether ophthalmopathy could be predicted prospectively was tested in an independent validation cohort made up of about 18 hyperthyroidism patients plus 17 patients who later progressed to ophthalmopathy. To identify distinguishing TCR V-J signatures, a discovery cohort of 95 to 100 patients was used, comprising 43 with Graves' ophthalmopathy and approximately 57 with stable Graves' hyperthyroidism. After sampling, hyperthyroidism patients received methimazole starting at 30 mg daily, and ophthalmopathy patients received high-dose intravenous methylprednisolone. In addition, the study compared T-cell repertoires in thyroid tissue and in blood from roughly 6 Graves' hyperthyroidism patients.

Paper-wide results and their limitations: No statistical method was used to set the sample size in advance, and investigators knew the group allocation. Most expanded thyroid clonotypes (frequency above 0.001) were also found in blood, which suggests that blood repertoires may mirror thyroid immune responses. During validation, the model predicted progression to ophthalmopathy a median of about 6.5 months ahead of onset, with almost 71% sensitivity and about 75% specificity. A model built on a 13 V-J signature distinguished ophthalmopathy from stable hyperthyroidism, reaching 85% to 90% sensitivity and approximately 83% specificity in cross-validation and 80%/75% in testing.

Graves' hyperthyroidism was defined as stable when no progression to ophthalmopathy occurred over 18 months of follow-up. Hyperthyroidism patients were newly diagnosed, with disease duration under 2 months, and aged 18 to 65 years. Any patient with an uncontrolled infection, another autoimmune disease, pregnancy or lactation was excluded. Diagnoses were based on clinical symptoms, serum thyroxine and TRAb, thyroid ultrasound and orbital computed tomography. PBMCs were separated from under 12 ml of fresh peripheral blood using Ficoll-Paque density gradient centrifugation. Trizol reagent was used to extract total RNA, and RNA quality was then checked on an Agilent 2100 Bioanalyzer.

The sample was blood. The clonotype originates from a young man with Graves' hyperthyroidism. The sequence links TRBV7-9 to TRBJ2-7, with 8 junctional bases fitting TRBD2. CDR3 reads: CASSQAYRLAMFYEQYF. The DNA reads as follows: TGCGCCAGCAGCCAAGCCTATAGACTAGCGATGTTCTACGAGCAGTACTTC.